These 30 T cell receptor beta chains were sequenced from one sample in a study of tumor and adjacent non-tumor tissue in lung cancer. Three rounds of nested PCR, following a modified ARM-PCR protocol, produced the TCRbeta library. From the multiplex PCR reads, TCRdb called clonotypes with MiXCR, one entry per CDR3 protein. The table has approximately 120,000 distinct CDR3 sequences, about 64% seen once. No cell sorting was done before RNA was extracted from the tissue. Distant lung tissue was collected more than 3 cm away from the tumor edge. Sequenced: distant non-tumor lung tissue. These receptors came from a man between 60 and 70 years old with non-small cell lung cancer.

This clonotype has a count of ten or more. The chain has TRBV6-1 and TRBJ2-1, with D perhaps TRBD1 (6 bases). The germline CDR1 and CDR2 sequences are MNHNS and SASEGT. The CDR3 runs to 15 residues. V was pared by 6 bases and J by 8 bases, with 20 bases between. The chain's CDR3 is CASRGAGTMKDEQFF. The CDR3 nucleotides read TGTGCCAGCAGAGGGGCCGGGACAATGAAGGATGAGCAGTTCTTC.

As to this clonotype: At one end the junction does not follow the germline gene, possibly because of a read error. The chain employs TRBV6-5 and TRBJ1-3; D unresolved. This CDR3 is built from 16 residues. Germline loops: CDR1 MNHEY, CDR2 SVGAGI. CDR3 sequence: CTSSLTRTSSGNTIYF. The DNA of the CDR3 is TGTACCAGCAGTCTTACAAGAACCTCTTCTGGAAACACCATATATTTT.

Remarks on this clonotype: Here the CDR3 omits its conserved ending phenylalanine or tryptophan, so a read error is the likely source. The rearrangement uses TRBV6-1 and TRBJ1-5; 9 nucleotides agree with TRBD1. CDR1 MNHNS and CDR2 SASEGT come from the germline V gene. The V and J ends lost 5 bases and 2 bases, in that order; junction bases with no gene match: 1. The CDR3 is 14 residues long. CDR3 bases: TGTGCCAGCAGTAGACAGGGGGGCAATCAGCCCCAGCATCTT. This sequence encodes CASSRQGGNQPQHL.

The chain links TRBV20-1 to TRBJ2-2; 8 nucleotides line up with TRBD2. Per the germline V gene, CDR1 is DFQATT and CDR2 is SNEGSKA (reference sequence). The CDR3 totals 14 residues. V gave up 5 bases and J gave up 0 bases; unmatched junction bases: 2. CDR3 protein: CSAPTSANTGELFF. The DNA for the CDR3 is TGCAGTGCTCCGACTAGCGCGAACACCGGGGAGCTGTTTTTT.

V usage is TRBV6-5 and J usage is TRBJ1-6; tentative D call: TRBD1 (5 bases). The length of the CDR3 is 12 residues. Germline-derived CDR1 and CDR2 are MNHEY and SVGAGI. The V end was cut by 4 bases, the J end by 15 bases, with 13 bases between. The CDR3 reads CASSSEGRILHF. The CDR3 DNA is TGTGCCAGCAGTTCCGAGGGGCGCATCCTCCACTTT.

This chain connects TRBV28 to TRBJ2-7; TRBD2 matches 11 bases. In germline, CDR1 is MDHEN, CDR2 SYDVKM. V gave up 5 bases and J gave up 8 bases; unmatched junction bases: 8. The CDR3 contains 14 residues. In DNA, the CDR3 is TGTGCCAGCAGTCAAGGGACTAGCGGCAACCAGCAGTACTTC. Translation gives CASSQGTSGNQQYF.

V gene TRBV29-1 combines with J gene TRBJ1-5, with D perhaps matching TRBD1 (6 bases). The germline CDR1 and CDR2 sequences are SQVTM and ANQGSEA. The V gene lost 3 bases and the J gene lost 8 bases, with 14 bases spanning the gap. The CDR3 runs 13 residues. DNA for the CDR3: TGCAGCGTTGATGACAGGCTAAATGAGCCCCAGCATTTT. As protein: CSVDDRLNEPQHF.

There are many counts of this clonotype. V gene TRBV10-3 combines with J gene TRBJ2-3; 8 positions agree with TRBD2. The V gene end was trimmed by 10 bases and the J gene end by 3 bases; junction bases not matched to a gene: 9. Germline CDR1 ENHRY, CDR2 SYGVKD. This CDR3 comprises 14 residues. CDR3 coding DNA: TGTGCCACCGAAGCCGGGACTAGTACAGATACGCAGTATTTT. This sequence encodes CATEAGTSTDTQYF.

Worth noting for this clonotype: A much larger clonotype is one base distant, so this may be a read error. The chain joins TRBV20-1 to TRBJ2-3, with 8 bases lining up with TRBD2. This CDR3 has 13 residues. Germline loops: CDR1 DFQATT, CDR2 SNEGSKA (reference sequence). CDR3 sequence: CSASGGVPDTHYF. In nucleotides, the CDR3 is TGCAGTGCTAGCGGGGGGGTCCCAGATACGCACTATTTT.

In regard to this clonotype: One end of the junction is discordant with germline, which a read error may explain. This rearrangement joins TRBV11-2 to TRBJ2-5; maybe TRBD2 (7 bases). The germline gives CDR1 SGHAT, CDR2 FQNNGV. The CDR3 loop spans 16 amino acids. The chain's CDR3 is CASSPHTGGEGETQYF. The DNA of the CDR3 is TGTGCCAGCAGCCCCCATACTGGCGGGGAGGGGGAGACACAGTACTTC.

In regard to this clonotype: A junction end diverges from the germline sequence, so it may reflect a read error. The rearrangement uses TRBV6-2 or TRBV6-3 and TRBJ2-7, with 8 nucleotides matching TRBD1. This CDR3 comprises 14 residues. Germline loops: CDR1 MNHEY, CDR2 SVGEGT. The CDR3 coding sequence is TGTGCCAACAGTTACTCCGGCAGGGGGCTCGAGCAGTACTTC. Translating gives CANSYSGRGLEQYF.

This clonotype showed up many times. The chain has TRBV5-6 and TRBJ2-5; 10 nucleotides agree with TRBD1. Losses at the gene ends were 0 bases for V and 5 bases for J; bases not matched to a gene: 10. Germline V lookup: CDR1 SGHDT, CDR2 YYEEEE. This CDR3 comprises 17 residues. The CDR3 DNA reads TGTGCCAGCAGCTTGGATGCAGGGACAGGGGTGGTTGAGACCCAGTACTTC. It encodes CASSLDAGTGVVETQYF.

This clonotype showed up just a few times. This chain uses TRBV7-9 with TRBJ1-4; the match to TRBD1 covers 9 bases. The V segment lost 6 bases and the J segment 5 bases; nucleotides outside the gene matches: 7. Germline V gene sequence: CDR1 SEHNR, CDR2 FQNEAQ (reference sequence). The CDR3 is made up of 15 amino acids. DNA for the CDR3: TGTGCCAGCAGTACGCCGGGACAGGGAAATGAAAAACTGTTTTTT. Amino acids: CASSTPGQGNEKLFF.

About this clonotype: A much larger clone is a single base away; this may be a read error. This sequence joins TRBV7-8 and TRBJ2-1; TRBD1 aligns across 8 bases. The CDR3 covers 14 residues. The V gene's germline CDR1 is SGHVS and CDR2 FQNEAQ. The CDR3 nucleotides read TGTACCAGCAGCTACTTGACAGGGGTTGGTGAGCAGTTCTTC. It encodes CTSSYLTGVGEQFF.

For this clonotype: A much larger clone is a single base away; this may be a read error. Here the CDR3 DNA reads TGTACCAGCAGCCCGGGGACAGGGTTCAATTCACCCCTCCACTTT. Protein product: CTSSPGTGFNSPLHF. The chain couples TRBV12-3 or TRBV12-4 to TRBJ1-6, with TRBD1 matching 9 bases. This CDR3 has 15 amino acids.

With respect to this clonotype: This could be a read error, since a much larger clone is one nucleotide away. This chain joins TRBV6-5 and TRBJ1-4; maybe TRBD1 (6 bases). The CDR3 extends over 15 amino acids. Germline CDR1 and CDR2: MNHEY and SVGAGI. The CDR3 loop reads CASNYGGTFNEKLFF. In DNA, the CDR3 is TGTGCCAGCAATTACGGCGGGACATTTAATGAAAAACTGTTTTTT.

V usage is TRBV6-6 and J usage is TRBJ2-7; tentatively, D is TRBD1 (6 bases). Germline assignment: CDR1 MNHNY and CDR2 SVGAGI (reference sequence). V was trimmed by 7 bases and J by 5 bases, leaving 15 bases between them. The CDR3 contains 13 residues. CDR3 protein: CASMAQGINEQYF. CDR3 coding DNA: TGTGCCAGCATGGCACAGGGTATCAACGAGCAGTACTTC.

On this clonotype itself: One end of the junction fails to match germline, which may point to a read error. The rearrangement uses TRBV7-9 and TRBJ1-1; D unclear. The germline CDR1 and CDR2 sequences are SEHNR and FQNEAQ (reference sequence). This CDR3 has 13 residues. CDR3 region: CVSRPEGPRRAFF. Here the CDR3 DNA reads TGTGTCAGCAGACCCGAAGGACCGAGGAGAGCTTTCTTT. Combining the CDR3 with reference TRBV7-9 and TRBJ1-1 gives the whole variable domain DTGVSQNPRHKITKRGQNVTFRCDPISEHNRLYWYRQTLGQGPEFLTYFQNEAQLEKSRLLSDRFSAERPKGSFSTLEIQRTEQGDSAMYLCVSRPEGPRRAFFGQGTRLTVV.

This clonotype was seen at least ten times. The gene calls are TRBV4-2 and TRBJ2-3; TRBD1 matches at 10 bases. The germline CDR1 and CDR2 sequences are LGHNA and YNFKEQ. The CDR3 runs to 17 residues. The V gene end was trimmed by 1 base and the J gene end by 5 bases; junction bases not matched to a gene: 9. Here the CDR3 DNA reads TGTGCCAGCAGCCAAGTCCGGACAGGGGGGTCACAAGATACGCAGTATTTT. This translates into CASSQVRTGGSQDTQYF.

This clonotype appeared many times. The chain is built from TRBV5-6 and TRBJ2-1, with TRBD2 as a possible D gene (5 bases). Germline assignment: CDR1 SGHDT and CDR2 YYEEEE. The CDR3 has 12 residues. With 4 bases removed from V and 3 bases from J, the gap between germline ends came to 5 bases. CDR3 loop: CASSRDYNEQFF. CDR3 DNA: TGTGCCAGCAGCCGGGACTACAATGAGCAGTTCTTC.

This clonotype was picked up a small number of times. A much more abundant neighbour one base away suggests this may be a read error. V gene TRBV12-3 or TRBV12-4 combines with J gene TRBJ1-2; D is possibly TRBD1 (5 bases). Trimming left V 6 bases short and J 8 bases short, with 22 bases between. The CDR3 sequence is 15 residues long. The CDR3 reads CASRARDSERGGYTF. For the CDR3, the DNA is TGTGCCAGCAGAGCCCGTGACAGTGAAAGAGGCGGCTACACCTTC.

Only a few counts were recorded for this clonotype. A junction boundary mismatches the germline segment, possibly from a read error. V is TRBV12-3 or TRBV12-4 and J is TRBJ2-3; tentatively, D is TRBD1 (5 bases). CDR3 size: 13 residues. CDR3 loop: CASSLQGTDMQYF. The CDR3 DNA reads TGTGCCAGCAGTTTACAGGGCACAGATATGCAGTATTTT.

In its sample, this clonotype was seen a few times. One junction end does not reproduce the germline sequence, and a read error may be involved. The chain employs TRBV11-3 and TRBJ1-2; unclear D gene. Germline loops: CDR1 SGHNT, CDR2 YENEEA. The CDR3 is 13 amino acids. The CDR3 coding sequence is TGTGCCGGCAGCTTAGGAGATGACTATGGCTACACCTTC. It is translated as CAGSLGDDYGYTF.

This clonotype was observed a handful of times. The chain has TRBV20-1 and TRBJ1-4, with D unclear. Trimming took off 5 bases at V and 4 bases at J, with 11 bases between the two ends. The CDR3 consists of 13 residues. From germline, CDR1 is DFQATT and CDR2 SNEGSKA (reference sequence). The CDR3 region has the DNA TGCAGTGCTCTTAGGACGGATAATGAAAAACTGTTTTTT. This encodes CSALRTDNEKLFF.

In this sample, this clonotype is large. This sequence joins TRBV4-1 and TRBJ1-3; D is unclear. CDR1 and CDR2 from the germline V gene are MGHRA and YSYEKL. The CDR3 consists of 15 residues. Between the trimmed V and J ends, which lost 2 bases and 3 bases, there was a span of 11 bases. CDR3 protein: CASSQPSEIGNTIYF. The CDR3 DNA sequence: TGCGCCAGCAGCCAACCCTCAGAGATTGGAAACACCATATATTTT.

A remark on this clonotype: A much larger clone sits a single nucleotide away, making a read error possible. The chain links TRBV6-6 to TRBJ1-2; perhaps TRBD1 as D (6 bases). CDR3 length: 15 amino acids. Germline V gene data show CDR1 as MNHNY and CDR2 as SVGAGI (reference sequence). The CDR3 spells CTSRSSGTPNYGYTF. CDR3 DNA sequence: TGTACCAGCAGATCCTCCGGGACACCTAACTATGGCTACACCTTC.

The chain links TRBV12-3 or TRBV12-4 to TRBJ2-2; D may correspond to TRBD1 or TRBD2 (6 bases each). The CDR3 is 15 amino acids. V lost 10 bases, J lost 4 bases, and 19 bases lay in between. The CDR3 loop reads CATQIIRGVTGELFF. As DNA, the CDR3 is TGTGCCACCCAAATAATTAGGGGGGTCACCGGGGAGCTGTTTTTT.

To note about this clonotype: One junction end does not reproduce the germline sequence, and a read error may be involved. The chain is built from TRBV6-2 or TRBV6-3 and TRBJ2-3; D might be TRBD1 or TRBD2, each matching 6 bases. The CDR3 consists of 14 residues. The V gene's germline CDR1 is MNHEY and CDR2 SVGEGT. The CDR3 nucleotides are TGTGCCAGTGCAAGAGGGGGGAGCACAGATCCGCAGTATTTT. Translated: CASARGGSTDPQYF.

On this clonotype: One end of the junction does not line up with germline, which may come from a read error. CDR3 in DNA: TGCAGCCTTGAGGGCCTCGGAAACACCATATATTTT. Encoded protein: CSLEGLGNTIYF. The chain is built from TRBV29-1 and TRBJ1-3; unclear D gene. The CDR3 covers 12 residues. Germline CDR1 reads SQVTM; CDR2 reads ANQGSEA.

This clonotype appeared many times. This chain uses TRBV6-1 with TRBJ1-6, with 7 bases aligning to TRBD1. Germline CDR1 and CDR2: MNHNS and SASEGT. The CDR3 has 14 amino acids. V shed 1 base and J 12 bases; nucleotides not matched to a gene: 6. In DNA, the CDR3 is TGTGCCAGCAGTGAAGAGGGGGCGGTAGGACCCCTCCACTTT. Amino acids: CASSEEGAVGPLHF.